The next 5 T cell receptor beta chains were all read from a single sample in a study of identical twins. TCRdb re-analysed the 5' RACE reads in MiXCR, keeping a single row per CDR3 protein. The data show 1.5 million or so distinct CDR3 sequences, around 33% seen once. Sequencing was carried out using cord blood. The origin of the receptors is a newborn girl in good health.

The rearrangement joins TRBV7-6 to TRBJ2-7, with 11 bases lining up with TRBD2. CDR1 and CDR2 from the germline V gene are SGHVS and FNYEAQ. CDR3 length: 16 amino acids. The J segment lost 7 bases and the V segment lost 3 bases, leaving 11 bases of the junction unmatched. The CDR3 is CASSFTSGSSRNEQYF. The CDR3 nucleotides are TGTGCCAGCAGCTTTACTAGCGGGAGTTCTCGCAATGAGCAGTACTTC.

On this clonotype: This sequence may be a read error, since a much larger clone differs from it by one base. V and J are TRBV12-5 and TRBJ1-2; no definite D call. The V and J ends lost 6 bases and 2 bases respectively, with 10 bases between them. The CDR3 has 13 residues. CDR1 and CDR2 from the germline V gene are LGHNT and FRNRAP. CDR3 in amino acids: CASGPDGNYGYTF. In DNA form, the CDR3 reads TGTGCTAGTGGACCTGACGGAAACTATGGCTACACCTTC.

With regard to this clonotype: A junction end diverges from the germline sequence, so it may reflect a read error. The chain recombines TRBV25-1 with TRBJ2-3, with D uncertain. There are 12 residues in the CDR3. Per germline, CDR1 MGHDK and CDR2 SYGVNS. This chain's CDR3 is CANLNCTDTRYF. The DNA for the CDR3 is TGTGCCAACCTTAACTGCACAGATACGCGGTATTTT.

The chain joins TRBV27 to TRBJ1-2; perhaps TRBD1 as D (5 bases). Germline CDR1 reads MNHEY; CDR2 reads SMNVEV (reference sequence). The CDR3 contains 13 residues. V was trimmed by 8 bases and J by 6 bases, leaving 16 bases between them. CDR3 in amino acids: CASLTGTGDGYTF. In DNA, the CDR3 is TGTGCCAGCTTAACCGGGACGGGTGATGGCTACACCTTC.

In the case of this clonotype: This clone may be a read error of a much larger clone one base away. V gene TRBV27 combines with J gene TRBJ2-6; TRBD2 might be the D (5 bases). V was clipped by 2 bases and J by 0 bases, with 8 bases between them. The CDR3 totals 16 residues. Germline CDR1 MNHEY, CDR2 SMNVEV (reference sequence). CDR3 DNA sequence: TGTGCCAGCAGTTTAAGCGGCTTCTCTGGGGCCAACGTCCTGACTTTC. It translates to CASSLSGFSGANVLTF.